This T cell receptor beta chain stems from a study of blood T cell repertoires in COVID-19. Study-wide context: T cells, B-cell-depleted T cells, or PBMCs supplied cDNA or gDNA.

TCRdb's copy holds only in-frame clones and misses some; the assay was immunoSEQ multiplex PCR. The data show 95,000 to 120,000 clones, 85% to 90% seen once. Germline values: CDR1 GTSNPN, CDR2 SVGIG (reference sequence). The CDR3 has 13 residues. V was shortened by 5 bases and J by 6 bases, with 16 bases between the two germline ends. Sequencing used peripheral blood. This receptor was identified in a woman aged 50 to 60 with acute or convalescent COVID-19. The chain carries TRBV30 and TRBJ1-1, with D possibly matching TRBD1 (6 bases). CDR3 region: CAWYANRVSEAFF. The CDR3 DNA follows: TGTGCCTGGTACGCAAACAGGGTTTCTGAAGCTTTCTTT.